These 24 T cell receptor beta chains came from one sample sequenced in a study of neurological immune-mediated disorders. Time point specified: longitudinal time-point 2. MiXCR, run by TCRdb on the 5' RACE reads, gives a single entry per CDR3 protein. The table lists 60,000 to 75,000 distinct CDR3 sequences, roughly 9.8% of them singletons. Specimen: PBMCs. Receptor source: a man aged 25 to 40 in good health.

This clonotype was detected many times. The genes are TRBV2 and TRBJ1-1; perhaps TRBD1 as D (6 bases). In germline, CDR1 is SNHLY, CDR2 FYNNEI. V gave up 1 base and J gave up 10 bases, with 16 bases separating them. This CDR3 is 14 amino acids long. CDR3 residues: CASSEVAGGASAFF. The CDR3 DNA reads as TGTGCCAGCAGTGAAGTCGCGGGGGGCGCATCAGCTTTCTTT.

CDR3 sequence: CASSLPGQLGTQYF. CDR3 coding DNA: TGTGCCAGCAGTTTACCTGGACAGCTCGGGACCCAGTACTTC. The V call is TRBV12-3 or TRBV12-4, the J call TRBJ2-5; possible D gene TRBD1, 6 bases. The CDR3 is made up of 14 amino acids. The V end lost 2 bases, the J end lost 7 bases, and 14 bases lay between the germline ends.

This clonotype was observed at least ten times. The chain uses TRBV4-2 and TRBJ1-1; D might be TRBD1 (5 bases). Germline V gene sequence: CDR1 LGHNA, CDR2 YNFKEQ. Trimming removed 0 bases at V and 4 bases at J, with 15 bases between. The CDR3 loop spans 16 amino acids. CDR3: CASSQDSSWGSTEAFF. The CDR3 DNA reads TGTGCCAGCAGCCAAGATTCGAGTTGGGGGAGCACTGAAGCTTTCTTT.

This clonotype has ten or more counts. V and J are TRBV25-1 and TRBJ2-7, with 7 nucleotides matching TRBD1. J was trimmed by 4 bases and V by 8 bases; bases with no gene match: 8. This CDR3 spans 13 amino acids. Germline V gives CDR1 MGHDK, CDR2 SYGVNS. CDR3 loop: CASRPTGRYEQYF. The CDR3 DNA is TGTGCCAGCCGCCCGACAGGGAGATACGAGCAGTACTTC.

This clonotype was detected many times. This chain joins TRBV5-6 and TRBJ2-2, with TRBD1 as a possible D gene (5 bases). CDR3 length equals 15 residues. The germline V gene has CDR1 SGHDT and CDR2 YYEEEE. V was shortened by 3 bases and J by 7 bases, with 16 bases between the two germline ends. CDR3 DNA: TGTGCCAGCAGCTCCTTTTCGTGGGGCATCGGGGAGCTGTTTTTT. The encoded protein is CASSSFSWGIGELFF.

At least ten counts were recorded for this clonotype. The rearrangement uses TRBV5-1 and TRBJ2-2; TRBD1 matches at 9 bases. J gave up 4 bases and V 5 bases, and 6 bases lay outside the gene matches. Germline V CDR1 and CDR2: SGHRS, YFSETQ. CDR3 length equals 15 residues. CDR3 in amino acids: CASSSGTGITGELFF. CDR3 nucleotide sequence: TGCGCCAGCAGTTCCGGGACAGGGATCACCGGGGAGCTGTTTTTT. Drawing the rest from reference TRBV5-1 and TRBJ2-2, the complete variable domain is KAGVTQTPRYLIKTRGQQVTLSCSPISGHRSVSWYQQTPGQGLQFLFEYFSETQRNKGNFPGRFSGRQFSNSRSEMNVSTLELGDSALYLCASSSGTGITGELFFGEGSRLTVL.

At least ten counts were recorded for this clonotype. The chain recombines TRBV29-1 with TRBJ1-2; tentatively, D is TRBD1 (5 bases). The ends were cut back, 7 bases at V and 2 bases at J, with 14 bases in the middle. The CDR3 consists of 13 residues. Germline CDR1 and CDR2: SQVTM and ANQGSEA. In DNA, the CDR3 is TGCAGCGCCCTGGACACTGAAAACTATGGCTACACCTTC. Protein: CSALDTENYGYTF.

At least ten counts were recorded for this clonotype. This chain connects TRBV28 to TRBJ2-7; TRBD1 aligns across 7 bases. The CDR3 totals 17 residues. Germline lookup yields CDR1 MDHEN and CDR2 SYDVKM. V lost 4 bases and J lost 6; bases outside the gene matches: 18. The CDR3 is CASSSTDWRQGFAEQYF. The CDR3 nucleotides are TGTGCCAGCAGTTCAACGGACTGGAGACAGGGTTTTGCCGAGCAGTACTTC.

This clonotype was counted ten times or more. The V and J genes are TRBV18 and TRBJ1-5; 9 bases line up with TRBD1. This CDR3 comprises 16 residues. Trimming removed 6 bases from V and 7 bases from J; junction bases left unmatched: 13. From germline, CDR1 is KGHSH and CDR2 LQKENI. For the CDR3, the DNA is TGTGCCAGCTCCCAGAATATACAGGGGGCTGAGCAGCCCCAGCATTTT. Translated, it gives CASSQNIQGAEQPQHF.

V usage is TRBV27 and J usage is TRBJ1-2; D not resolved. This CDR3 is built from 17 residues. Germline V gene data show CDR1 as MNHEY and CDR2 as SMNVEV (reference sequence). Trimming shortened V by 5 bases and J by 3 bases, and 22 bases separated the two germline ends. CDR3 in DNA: TGTGCCAGCAGTGCGAAAAGCCGGATCCCAGGCCACTATGGCTACACCTTC. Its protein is CASSAKSRIPGHYGYTF.

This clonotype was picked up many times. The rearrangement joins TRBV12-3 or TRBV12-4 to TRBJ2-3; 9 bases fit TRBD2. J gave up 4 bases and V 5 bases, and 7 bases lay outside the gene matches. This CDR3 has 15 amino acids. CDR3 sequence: CASSPRTSAADTQYF. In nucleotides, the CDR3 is TGTGCCAGCAGTCCCCGGACTAGCGCAGCAGATACGCAGTATTTT.

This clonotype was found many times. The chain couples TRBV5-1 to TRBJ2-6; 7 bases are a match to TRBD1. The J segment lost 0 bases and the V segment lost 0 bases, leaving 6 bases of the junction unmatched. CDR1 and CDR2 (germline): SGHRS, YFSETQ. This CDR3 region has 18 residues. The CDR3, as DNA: TGCGCCAGCAGCTTGGGGCGGCAGGGGGTCTCTGGGGCCAACGTCCTGACTTTC. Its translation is CASSLGRQGVSGANVLTF.

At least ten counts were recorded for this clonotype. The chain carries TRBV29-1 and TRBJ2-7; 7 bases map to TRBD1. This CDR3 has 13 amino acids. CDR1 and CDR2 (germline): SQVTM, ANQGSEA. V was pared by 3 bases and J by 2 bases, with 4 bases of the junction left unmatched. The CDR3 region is CSVEGDSTYEQYF. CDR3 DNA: TGCAGCGTTGAGGGGGACAGCACCTACGAGCAGTACTTC.

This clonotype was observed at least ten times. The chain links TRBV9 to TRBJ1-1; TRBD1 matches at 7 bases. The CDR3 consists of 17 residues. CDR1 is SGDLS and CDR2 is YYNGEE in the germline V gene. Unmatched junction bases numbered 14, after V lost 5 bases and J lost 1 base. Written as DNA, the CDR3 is TGTGCCAGCAGGCCAAATCCCGGGGAGGGGGCGAACACTGAAGCTTTCTTT. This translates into CASRPNPGEGANTEAFF.

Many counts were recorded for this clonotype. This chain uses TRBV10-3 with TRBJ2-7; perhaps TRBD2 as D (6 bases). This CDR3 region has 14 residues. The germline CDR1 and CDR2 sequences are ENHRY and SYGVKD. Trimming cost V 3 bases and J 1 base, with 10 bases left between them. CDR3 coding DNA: TGTGCCATCAGTGATCTAGCGCTTTCCTACGAGCAGTACTTC. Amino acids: CAISDLALSYEQYF.

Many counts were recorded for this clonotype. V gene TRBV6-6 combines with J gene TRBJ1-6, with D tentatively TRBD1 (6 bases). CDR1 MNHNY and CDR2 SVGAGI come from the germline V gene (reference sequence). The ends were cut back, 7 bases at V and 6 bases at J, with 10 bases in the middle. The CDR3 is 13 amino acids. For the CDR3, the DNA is TGTGCCAGCACCAAGGGGGTTAATTCACCCCTCCACTTT. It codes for CASTKGVNSPLHF.

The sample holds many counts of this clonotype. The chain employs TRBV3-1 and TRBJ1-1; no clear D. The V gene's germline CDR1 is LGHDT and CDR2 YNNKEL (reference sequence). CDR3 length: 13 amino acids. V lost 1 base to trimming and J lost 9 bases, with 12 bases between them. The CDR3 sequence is CASSQARSNQAFF. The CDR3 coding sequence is TGTGCCAGCAGCCAAGCGCGTAGTAATCAAGCTTTCTTT.

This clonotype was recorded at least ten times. CDR3 loop: CSAPTAYSNQPQHF. For the CDR3, the DNA is TGCAGTGCCCCGACAGCTTATAGCAATCAGCCCCAGCATTTT. The gene calls are TRBV20-1 and TRBJ1-5, with D maybe TRBD1 (5 bases). The CDR3 sequence is 14 residues long. Deletions cut 6 bases from V and 0 bases from J, with 12 bases between. Germline CDR1 and CDR2: DFQATT and SNEGSKA (reference sequence).

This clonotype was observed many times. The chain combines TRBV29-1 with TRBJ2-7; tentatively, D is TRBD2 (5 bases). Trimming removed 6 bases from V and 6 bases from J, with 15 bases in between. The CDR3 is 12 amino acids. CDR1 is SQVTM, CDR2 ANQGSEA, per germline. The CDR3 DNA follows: TGCAGCGTGGAACGTCTCGCGGGCGAGCAGTACTTC. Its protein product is CSVERLAGEQYF.

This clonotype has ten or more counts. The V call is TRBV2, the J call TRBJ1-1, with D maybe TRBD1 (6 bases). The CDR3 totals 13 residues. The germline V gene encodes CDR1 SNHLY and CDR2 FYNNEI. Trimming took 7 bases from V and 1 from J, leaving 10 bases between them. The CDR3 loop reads CASNREGNTEAFF. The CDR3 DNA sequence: TGTGCCAGCAACAGGGAAGGGAACACTGAAGCTTTCTTT.

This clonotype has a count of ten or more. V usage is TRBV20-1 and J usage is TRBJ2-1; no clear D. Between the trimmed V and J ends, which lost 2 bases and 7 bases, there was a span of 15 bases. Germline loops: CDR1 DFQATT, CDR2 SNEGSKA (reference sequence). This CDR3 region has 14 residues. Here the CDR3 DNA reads TGCAGTGCTAGACCAGGACCCTCATGGAATGAGCAGTTCTTC. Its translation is CSARPGPSWNEQFF.

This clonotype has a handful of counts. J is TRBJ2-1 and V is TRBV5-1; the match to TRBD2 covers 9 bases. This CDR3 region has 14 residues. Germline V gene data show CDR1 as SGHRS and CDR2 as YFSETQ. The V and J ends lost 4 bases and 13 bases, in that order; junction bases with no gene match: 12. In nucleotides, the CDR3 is TGCGCCAGCAGCCCCGCACCGGGACTAGCAAAACAGTTCTTC. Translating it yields CASSPAPGLAKQFF.

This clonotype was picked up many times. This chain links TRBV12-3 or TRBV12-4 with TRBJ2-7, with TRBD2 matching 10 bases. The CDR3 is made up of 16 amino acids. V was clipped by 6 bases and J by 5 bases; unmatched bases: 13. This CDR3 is CASSDIYSGREHEQYF. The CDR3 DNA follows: TGTGCCAGCAGCGATATATACAGCGGGAGGGAGCACGAGCAGTACTTC.

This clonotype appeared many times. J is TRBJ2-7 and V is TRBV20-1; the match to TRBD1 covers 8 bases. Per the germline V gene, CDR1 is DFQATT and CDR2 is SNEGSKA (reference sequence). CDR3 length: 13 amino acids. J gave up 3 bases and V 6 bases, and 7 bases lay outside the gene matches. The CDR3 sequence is CSARTGQDYEQYF. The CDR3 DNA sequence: TGCAGTGCCAGGACAGGGCAAGACTACGAGCAGTACTTC.